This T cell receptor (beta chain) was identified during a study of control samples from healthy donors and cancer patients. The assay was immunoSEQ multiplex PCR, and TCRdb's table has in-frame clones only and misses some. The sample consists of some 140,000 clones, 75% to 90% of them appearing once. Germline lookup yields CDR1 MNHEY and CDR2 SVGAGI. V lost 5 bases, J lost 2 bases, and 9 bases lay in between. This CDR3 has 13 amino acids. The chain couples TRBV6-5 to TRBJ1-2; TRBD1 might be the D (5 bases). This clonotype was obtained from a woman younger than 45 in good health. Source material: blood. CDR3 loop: CASSPGTNYGYTF. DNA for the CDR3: TGTGCCAGCAGTCCCGGGACCAACTATGGCTACACCTTC.